This T cell receptor beta chain was obtained from a study of beta chain features in type 1 diabetes. Study as a whole: Healthy donors resembled patients in age, gender and cell yields. General study findings and limits: Sequencing used cDNA, and cells with high TCR expression could therefore be over-represented.

The isolated RNA, all of it, was reverse transcribed, so expressed TCRB transcripts were what got sequenced. The protocol was immunoSEQ multiplex PCR, while the TCRdb copy is restricted to in-frame clones and leaves out a portion. The table records hundreds of thousands of clones, roughly a sixth of them present only once. Between the trimmed V and J ends, which lost 0 bases and 7 bases, there was a span of 12 bases. This CDR3 has 15 residues. Germline V lookup: CDR1 KGHSH, CDR2 LQKENI. A remark on this clone: The antigen is undetermined.

Sequencing was carried out using naive CD4+ T cells from blood. The source is a woman in her late teens or twenties in good health. The rearrangement uses TRBV18 and TRBJ2-2; D possibly matches TRBD1 or TRBD2 (5 bases each). CDR3 loop: CASSPPGRDLGELFF. CDR3 DNA sequence: TGTGCCAGCTCACCACCGGGCAGGGACCTCGGGGAGCTGTTTTTT. Supplemented by reference TRBV18 and TRBJ2-2, the full variable domain reads NAGVMQNPRHLVRRRGQEARLRCSPMKGHSHVYWYRQLPEEGLKFMVYLQKENIIDESGMPKERFSAEFPKEGPSILRIQQVVRGDSAAYFCASSPPGRDLGELFFGEGSRLTVL.